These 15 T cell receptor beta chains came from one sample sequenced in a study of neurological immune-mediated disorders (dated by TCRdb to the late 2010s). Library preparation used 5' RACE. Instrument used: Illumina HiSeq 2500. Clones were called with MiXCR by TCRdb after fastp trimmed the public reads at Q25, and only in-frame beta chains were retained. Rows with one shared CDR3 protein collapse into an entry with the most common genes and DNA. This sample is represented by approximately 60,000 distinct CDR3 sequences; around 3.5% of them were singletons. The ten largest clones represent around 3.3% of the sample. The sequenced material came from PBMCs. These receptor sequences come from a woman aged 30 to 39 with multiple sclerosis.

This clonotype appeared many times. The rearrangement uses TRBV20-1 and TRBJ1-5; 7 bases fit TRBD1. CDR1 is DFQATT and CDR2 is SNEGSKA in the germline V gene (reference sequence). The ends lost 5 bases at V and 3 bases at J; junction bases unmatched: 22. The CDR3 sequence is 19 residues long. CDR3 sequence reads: CSAVLRQGRGLIVNQPQHF. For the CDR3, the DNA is TGCAGTGCTGTACTCCGACAGGGCCGGGGGCTTATAGTCAATCAGCCCCAGCATTTT.

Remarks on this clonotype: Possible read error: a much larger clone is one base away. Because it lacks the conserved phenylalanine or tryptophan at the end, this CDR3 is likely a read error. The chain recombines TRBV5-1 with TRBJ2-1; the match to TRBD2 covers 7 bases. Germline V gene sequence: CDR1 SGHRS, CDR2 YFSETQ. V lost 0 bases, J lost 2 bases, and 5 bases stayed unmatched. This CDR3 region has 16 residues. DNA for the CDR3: TGCGCCAGCAGCTTGGCCCGGGGGGTGACCTACAATGAGCAGTTCATC. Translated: CASSLARGVTYNEQFI.

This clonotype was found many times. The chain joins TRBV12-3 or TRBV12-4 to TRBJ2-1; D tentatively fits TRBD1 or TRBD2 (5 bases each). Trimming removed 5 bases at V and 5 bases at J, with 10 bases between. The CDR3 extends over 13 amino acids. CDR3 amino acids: CASSGTVNNEQFF. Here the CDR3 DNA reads TGTGCCAGCAGTGGGACGGTAAACAATGAGCAGTTCTTC.

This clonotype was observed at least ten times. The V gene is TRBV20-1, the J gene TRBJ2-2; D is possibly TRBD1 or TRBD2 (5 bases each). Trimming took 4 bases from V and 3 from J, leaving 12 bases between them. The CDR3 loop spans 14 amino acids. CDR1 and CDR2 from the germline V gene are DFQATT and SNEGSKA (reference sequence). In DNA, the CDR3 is TGCAGTGCTACGGGACCCCTCTACACCGGGGAGCTGTTTTTT. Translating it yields CSATGPLYTGELFF.

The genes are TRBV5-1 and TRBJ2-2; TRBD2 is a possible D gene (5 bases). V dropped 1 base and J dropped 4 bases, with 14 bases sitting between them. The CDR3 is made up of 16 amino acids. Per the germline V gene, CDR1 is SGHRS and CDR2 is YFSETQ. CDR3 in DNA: TGCGCCAGCAGCTTGAATGTGGCGGGCTTCACCGGGGAGCTGTTTTTT. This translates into CASSLNVAGFTGELFF.

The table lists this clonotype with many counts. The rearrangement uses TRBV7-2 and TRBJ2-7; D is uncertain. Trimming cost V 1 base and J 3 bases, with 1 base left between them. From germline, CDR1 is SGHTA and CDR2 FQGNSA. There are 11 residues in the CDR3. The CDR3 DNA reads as TGTGCCAGCAGCTTAGTCTACGAGCAGTACTTC. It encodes CASSLVYEQYF.

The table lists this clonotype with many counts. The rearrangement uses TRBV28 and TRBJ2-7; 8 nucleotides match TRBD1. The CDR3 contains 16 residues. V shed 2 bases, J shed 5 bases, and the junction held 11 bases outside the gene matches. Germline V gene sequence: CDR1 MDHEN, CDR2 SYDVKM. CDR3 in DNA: TGTGCCAGCAGTTTACCTGGCCAGGGGGCGCGGGACGAGCAGTACTTC. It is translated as CASSLPGQGARDEQYF.

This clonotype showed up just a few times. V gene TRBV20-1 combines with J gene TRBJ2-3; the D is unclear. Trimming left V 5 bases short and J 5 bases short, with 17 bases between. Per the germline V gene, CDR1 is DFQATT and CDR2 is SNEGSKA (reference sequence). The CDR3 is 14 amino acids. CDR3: CSAFTANAGDTQYF. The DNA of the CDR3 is TGCAGTGCTTTTACAGCGAACGCTGGAGATACGCAGTATTTT.

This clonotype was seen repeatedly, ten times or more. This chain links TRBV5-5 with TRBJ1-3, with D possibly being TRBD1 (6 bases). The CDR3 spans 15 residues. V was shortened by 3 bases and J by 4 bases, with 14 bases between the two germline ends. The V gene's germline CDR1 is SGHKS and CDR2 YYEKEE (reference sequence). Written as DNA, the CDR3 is TGTGCCAGCAGCTCAAATACAGGGTACGGAAACACCATATATTTT. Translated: CASSSNTGYGNTIYF. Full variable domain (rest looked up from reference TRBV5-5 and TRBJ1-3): DAGVTQSPTHLIKTRGQQVTLRCSPISGHKSVSWYQQVLGQGPQFIFQYYEKEERGRGNFPDRFSARQFPNYSSELNVNALLLGDSALYLCASSSNTGYGNTIYFGEGSWLTVV.

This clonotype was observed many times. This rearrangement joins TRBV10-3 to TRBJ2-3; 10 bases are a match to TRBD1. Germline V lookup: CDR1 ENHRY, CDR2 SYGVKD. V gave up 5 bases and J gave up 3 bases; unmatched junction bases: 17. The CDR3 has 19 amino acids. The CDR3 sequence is CAISPGTGVSAGGTDTQYF. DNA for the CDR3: TGTGCCATCAGTCCCGGGACAGGGGTCTCGGCGGGGGGAACAGATACGCAGTATTTT.

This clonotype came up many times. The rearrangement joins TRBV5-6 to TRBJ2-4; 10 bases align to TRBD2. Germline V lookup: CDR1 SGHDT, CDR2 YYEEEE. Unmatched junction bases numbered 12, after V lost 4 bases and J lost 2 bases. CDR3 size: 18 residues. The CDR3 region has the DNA TGTGCCAGCAGCCCGGAAGCGGGGACTAGCGTTACCAAAAACATTCAGTACTTC. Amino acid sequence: CASSPEAGTSVTKNIQYF. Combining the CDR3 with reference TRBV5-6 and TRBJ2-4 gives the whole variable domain DAGVTQSPTHLIKTRGQQVTLRCSPKSGHDTVSWYQQALGQGPQFIFQYYEEEERQRGNFPDRFSGHQFPNYSSELNVNALLLGDSALYLCASSPEAGTSVTKNIQYFGAGTRLSVL.

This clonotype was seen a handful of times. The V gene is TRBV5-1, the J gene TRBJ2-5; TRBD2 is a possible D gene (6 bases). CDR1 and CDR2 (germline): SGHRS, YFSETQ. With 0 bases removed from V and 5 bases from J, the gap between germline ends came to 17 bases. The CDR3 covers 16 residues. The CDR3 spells CASSLVGGFTFETQYF. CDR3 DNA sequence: TGCGCCAGCAGCTTGGTAGGAGGGTTTACGTTCGAGACCCAGTACTTC.

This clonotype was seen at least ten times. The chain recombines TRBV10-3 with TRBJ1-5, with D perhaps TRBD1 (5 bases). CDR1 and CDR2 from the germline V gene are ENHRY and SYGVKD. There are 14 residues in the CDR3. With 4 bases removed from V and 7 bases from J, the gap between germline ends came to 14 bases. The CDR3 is CAISVRSRDQPQHF. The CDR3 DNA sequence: TGTGCCATCAGTGTCAGGTCCAGGGACCAGCCCCAGCATTTT.

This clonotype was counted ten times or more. The CDR3 here is CASSFSMNTEAFF. The CDR3 DNA follows: TGTGCCAGCAGCTTTAGCATGAACACTGAAGCTTTCTTT. The V call is TRBV5-6, the J call TRBJ1-1; D gene ambiguous. The V end was cut by 2 bases, the J end by 0 bases, with 5 bases between. Germline V lookup: CDR1 SGHDT, CDR2 YYEEEE. The CDR3 totals 13 residues.

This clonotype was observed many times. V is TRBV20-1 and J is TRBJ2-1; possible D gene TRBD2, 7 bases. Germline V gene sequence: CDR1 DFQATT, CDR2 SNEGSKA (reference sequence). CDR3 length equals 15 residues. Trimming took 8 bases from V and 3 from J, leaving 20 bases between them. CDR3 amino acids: CSPSGGRGHYNEQFF. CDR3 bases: TGCAGTCCCTCCGGGGGGCGGGGCCACTACAATGAGCAGTTCTTC.